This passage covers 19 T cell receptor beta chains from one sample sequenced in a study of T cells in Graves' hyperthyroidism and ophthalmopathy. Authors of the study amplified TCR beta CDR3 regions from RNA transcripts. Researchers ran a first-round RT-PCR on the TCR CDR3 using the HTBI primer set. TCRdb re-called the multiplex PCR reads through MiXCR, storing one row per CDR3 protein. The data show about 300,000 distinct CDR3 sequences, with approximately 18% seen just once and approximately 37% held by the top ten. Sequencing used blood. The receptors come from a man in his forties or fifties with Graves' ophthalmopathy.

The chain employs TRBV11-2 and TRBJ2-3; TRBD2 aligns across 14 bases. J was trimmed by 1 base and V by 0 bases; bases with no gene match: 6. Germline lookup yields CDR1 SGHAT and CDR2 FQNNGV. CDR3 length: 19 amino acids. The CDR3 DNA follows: TGTGCCAGCAGCTTAGATCGGTGGGGACTAGCGGGGGGCACAGATACGCAGTATTTT. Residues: CASSLDRWGLAGGTDTQYF.

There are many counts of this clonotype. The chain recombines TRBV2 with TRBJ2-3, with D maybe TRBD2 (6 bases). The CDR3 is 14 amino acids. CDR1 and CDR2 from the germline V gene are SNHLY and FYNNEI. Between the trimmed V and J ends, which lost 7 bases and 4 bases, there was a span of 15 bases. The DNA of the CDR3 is TGTGCCAGCACTGACGGAGGGCGAGCAGATACGCAGTATTTT. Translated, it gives CASTDGGRADTQYF.

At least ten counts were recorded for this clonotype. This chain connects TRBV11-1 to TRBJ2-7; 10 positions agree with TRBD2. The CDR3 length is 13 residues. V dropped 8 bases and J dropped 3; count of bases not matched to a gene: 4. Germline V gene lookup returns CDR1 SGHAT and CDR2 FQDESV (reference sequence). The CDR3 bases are TGTGCCAGCCGGACTAGCGGAAACTACGAGCAGTACTTC. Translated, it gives CASRTSGNYEQYF.

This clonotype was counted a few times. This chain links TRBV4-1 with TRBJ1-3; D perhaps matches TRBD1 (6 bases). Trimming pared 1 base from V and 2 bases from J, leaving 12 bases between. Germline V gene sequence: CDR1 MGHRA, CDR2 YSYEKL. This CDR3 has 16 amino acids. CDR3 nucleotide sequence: TGCGCCAGCAGCCAAGTCAACAGGGTAACTGGAAACACCATATATTTT. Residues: CASSQVNRVTGNTIYF.

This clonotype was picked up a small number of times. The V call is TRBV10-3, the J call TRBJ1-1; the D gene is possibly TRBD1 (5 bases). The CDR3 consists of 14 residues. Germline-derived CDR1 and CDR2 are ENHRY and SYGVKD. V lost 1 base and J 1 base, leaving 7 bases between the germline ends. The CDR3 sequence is CAISELGGNTEAFF. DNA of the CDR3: TGTGCCATCAGTGAGTTGGGGGGGAACACTGAAGCTTTCTTT.

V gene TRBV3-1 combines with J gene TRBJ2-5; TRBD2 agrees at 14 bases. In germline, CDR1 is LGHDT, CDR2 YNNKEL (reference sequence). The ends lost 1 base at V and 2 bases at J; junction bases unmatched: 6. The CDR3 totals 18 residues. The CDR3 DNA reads TGTGCCAGCAGCCAAGTCGGACTAGCGGGAGGAGATCAAGAGACCCAGTACTTC. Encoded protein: CASSQVGLAGGDQETQYF.

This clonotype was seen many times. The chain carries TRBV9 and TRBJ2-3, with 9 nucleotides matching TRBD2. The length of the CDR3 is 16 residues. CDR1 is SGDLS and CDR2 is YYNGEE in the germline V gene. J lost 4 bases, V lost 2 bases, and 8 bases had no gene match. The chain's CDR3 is CASSVTTSGLPDTQYF. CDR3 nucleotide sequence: TGTGCCAGCAGCGTGACGACTAGCGGCTTACCAGATACGCAGTATTTT.

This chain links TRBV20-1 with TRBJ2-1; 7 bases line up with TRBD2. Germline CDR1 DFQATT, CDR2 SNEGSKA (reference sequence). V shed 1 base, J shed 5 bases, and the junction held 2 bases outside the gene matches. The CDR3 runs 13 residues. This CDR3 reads CSARASGNNEQFF. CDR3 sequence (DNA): TGCAGTGCTAGAGCTAGCGGAAACAATGAGCAGTTCTTC.

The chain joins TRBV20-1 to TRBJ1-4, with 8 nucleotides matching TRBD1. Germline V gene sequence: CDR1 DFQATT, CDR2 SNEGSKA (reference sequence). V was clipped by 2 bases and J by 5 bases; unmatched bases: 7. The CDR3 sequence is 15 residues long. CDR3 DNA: TGCAGTGCTAGACAATGGGACAGGCCCAATGAAAAACTGTTTTTT. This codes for CSARQWDRPNEKLFF.

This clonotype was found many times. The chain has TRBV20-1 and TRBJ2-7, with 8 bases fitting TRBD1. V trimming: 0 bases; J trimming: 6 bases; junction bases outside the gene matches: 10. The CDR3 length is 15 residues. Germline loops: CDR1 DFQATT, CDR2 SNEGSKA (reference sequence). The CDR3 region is CSARDLTGDPGEQYF. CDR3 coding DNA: TGCAGTGCTAGAGATCTGACAGGGGACCCCGGCGAGCAGTACTTC.

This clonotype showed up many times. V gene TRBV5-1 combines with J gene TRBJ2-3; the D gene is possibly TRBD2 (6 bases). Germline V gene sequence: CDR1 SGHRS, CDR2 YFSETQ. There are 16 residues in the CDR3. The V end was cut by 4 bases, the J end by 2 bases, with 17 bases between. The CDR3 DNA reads TGCGCCAGCAGCCTGGCCCCCGGCGGGAACACAGATACGCAGTATTTT. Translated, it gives CASSLAPGGNTDTQYF. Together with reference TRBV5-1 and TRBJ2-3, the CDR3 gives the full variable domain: KAGVTQTPRYLIKTRGQQVTLSCSPISGHRSVSWYQQTPGQGLQFLFEYFSETQRNKGNFPGRFSGRQFSNSRSEMNVSTLELGDSALYLCASSLAPGGNTDTQYFGPGTRLTVL.

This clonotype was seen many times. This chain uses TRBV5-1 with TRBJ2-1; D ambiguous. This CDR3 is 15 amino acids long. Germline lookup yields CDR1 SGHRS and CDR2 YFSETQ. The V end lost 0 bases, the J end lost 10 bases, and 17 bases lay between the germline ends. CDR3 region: CASSLALGDGREQFF. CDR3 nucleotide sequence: TGCGCCAGCAGCTTGGCCTTAGGTGACGGCCGGGAGCAGTTCTTC.

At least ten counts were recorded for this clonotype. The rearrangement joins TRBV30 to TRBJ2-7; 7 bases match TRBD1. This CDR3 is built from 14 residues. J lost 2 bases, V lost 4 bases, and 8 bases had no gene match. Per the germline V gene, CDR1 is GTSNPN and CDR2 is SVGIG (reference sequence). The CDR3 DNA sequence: TGTGCCTGGACCCGACAGGGTGGGGCCTACGAGCAGTACTTC. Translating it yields CAWTRQGGAYEQYF. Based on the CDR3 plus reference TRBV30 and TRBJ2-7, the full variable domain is SQTIHQWPATLVQPVGSPLSLECTVEGTSNPNLYWYRQAAGRGLQLLFYSVGIGQISSEVPQNLSASRPQDRQFILSSKKLLLSDSGFYLCAWTRQGGAYEQYFGPGTRLTVT.

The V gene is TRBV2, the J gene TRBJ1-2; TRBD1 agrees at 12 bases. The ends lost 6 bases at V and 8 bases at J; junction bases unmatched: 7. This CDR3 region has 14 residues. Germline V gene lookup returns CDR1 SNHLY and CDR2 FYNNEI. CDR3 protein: CASRGTGGAGGYTF. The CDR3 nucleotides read TGTGCCAGCAGGGGGACAGGGGGCGCCGGGGGCTACACCTTC.

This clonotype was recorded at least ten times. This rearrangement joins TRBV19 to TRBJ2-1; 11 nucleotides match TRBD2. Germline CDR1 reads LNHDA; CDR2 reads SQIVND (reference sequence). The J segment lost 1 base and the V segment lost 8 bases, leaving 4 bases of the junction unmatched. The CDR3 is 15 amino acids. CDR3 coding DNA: TGTGCCAGTTGTGCTAGCGGGGGGTCCTACAATGAGCAGTTCTTC. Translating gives CASCASGGSYNEQFF.

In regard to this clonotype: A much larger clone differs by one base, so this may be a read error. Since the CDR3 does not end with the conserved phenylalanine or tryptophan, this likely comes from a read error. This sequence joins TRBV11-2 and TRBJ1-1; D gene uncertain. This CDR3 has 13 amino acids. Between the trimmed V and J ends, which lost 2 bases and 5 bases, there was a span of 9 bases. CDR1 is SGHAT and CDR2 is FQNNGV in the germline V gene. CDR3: CASSLMSATEAFL. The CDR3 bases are TGTGCCAGCAGCTTAATGTCGGCTACTGAAGCTTTCCTT.

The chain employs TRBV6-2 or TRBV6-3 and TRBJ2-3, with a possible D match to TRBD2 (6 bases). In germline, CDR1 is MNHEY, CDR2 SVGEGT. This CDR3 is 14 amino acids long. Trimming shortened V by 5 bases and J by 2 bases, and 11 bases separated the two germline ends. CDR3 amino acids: CASSKGLNTDTQYF. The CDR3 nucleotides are TGTGCCAGCAGTAAAGGACTAAACACAGATACGCAGTATTTT.

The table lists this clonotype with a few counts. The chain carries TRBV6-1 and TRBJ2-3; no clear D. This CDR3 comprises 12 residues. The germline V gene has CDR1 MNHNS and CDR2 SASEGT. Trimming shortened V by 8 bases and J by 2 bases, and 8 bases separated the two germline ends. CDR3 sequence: CASDTDTDTQYF. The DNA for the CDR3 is TGTGCCAGCGACACTGACACAGATACGCAGTATTTT.

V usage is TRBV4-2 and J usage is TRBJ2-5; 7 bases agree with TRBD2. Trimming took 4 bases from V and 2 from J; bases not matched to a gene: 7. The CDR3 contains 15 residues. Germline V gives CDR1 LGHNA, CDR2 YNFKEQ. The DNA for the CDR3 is TGTGCCAGCAGCCGATCTAGCGGAGCTCAAGAGACCCAGTACTTC. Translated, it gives CASSRSSGAQETQYF.